These T cell receptor beta chains were read from a single sample in a study of blood T cell repertoires in COVID-19. TCRdb's table, derived via immunoSEQ multiplex PCR, lists solely in-frame clones and lacks some. Of about 12,000 clones listed, about nine tenths were seen once; the top ten hold 25% to 30%. The specimen was peripheral blood. The receptors shown here come from a human donor in a cohort sampled during active COVID-19. CDR3s include the opening cysteine and the closing phenylalanine or tryptophan. The D gene is left open where the match is weak. Not all rows give a size; the values are once, few, many and, for expanded clones, a class.

v_gene	j_gene	d_gene	abundance	CDR3aa	CDR3nt
TRBV2	TRBJ1-1	.	.	CASSRGWNTEAFF	TGTGCCAGCAGTCGGGGGTGGAACACTGAAGCTTTCTTT
TRBV7-9	TRBJ1-1	.	.	CASSQKGGGAEAFF	TGTGCCAGCAGCCAAAAGGGTGGGGGGGCTGAAGCTTTCTTT
TRBV5-4	TRBJ2-6	.	.	CASSAGLLSGANVLTF	TGTGCCAGCAGCGCGGGACTCCTATCTGGGGCCAACGTCCTGACTTTC
TRBV7-3	TRBJ2-5	.	.	CASSSSIQETQYF	TGTGCCAGCAGCTCCTCAATCCAGGAGACCCAGTACTTC
TRBV3-1/TRBV3-2	TRBJ1-6	.	.	CASRAGGSNSPLHF	TGTGCCAGCAGGGCTGGGGGCAGTAATTCACCCCTCCACTTT
TRBV12-3/TRBV12-4	TRBJ1-2	TRBD1	once	CASRRGQGEGYTF	TGTGCCTCCCGCCGGGGACAGGGCGAAGGCTACACCTTC
TRBV14	TRBJ2-1	.	.	CASSQYGGFSNEQFF	TGTGCCAGCAGCCAGTATGGGGGGTTCAGCAATGAGCAGTTCTTC
TRBV4-3	TRBJ1-1	TRBD1	.	CASSPRQGNAEAFF	TGCGCCAGCAGCCCCCGACAGGGAAATGCTGAAGCTTTCTTT
TRBV5-1	TRBJ1-1	.	.	CASSLVDGPPRAEAFF	TGCGCCAGCAGCTTGGTGGACGGACCCCCGCGGGCTGAAGCTTTCTTT
TRBV5-6	TRBJ1-2	.	few	CASSPSAGPGYTF	TGTGCCAGCAGCCCTAGTGCAGGGCCTGGCTACACCTTC
TRBV11-2	TRBJ2-5	TRBD1	.	CASSPRTGSYEETQYF	TGTGCCAGCAGTCCAAGGACAGGGAGTTATGAAGAGACCCAGTACTTC
TRBV27	TRBJ2-1	TRBD1	.	CASRRYRGIYEQFF	TGTGCCAGCAGACGATACAGGGGCATCTATGAGCAGTTCTTC
TRBV19	TRBJ1-5	.	.	CASSISEGGQPQHF	TGTGCCAGTAGTATTAGCGAAGGAGGCCAGCCCCAGCATTTT
TRBV3-1/TRBV3-2	TRBJ2-7	TRBD2	.	CASSGGGTSGYEQYF	TGTGCCAGCAGCGGAGGGGGGACTAGCGGATACGAGCAGTACTTC
TRBV11-3	TRBJ1-4	.	.	CASSEGGANEKLFF	TGTGCCAGCAGCGAAGGGGGTGCTAATGAAAAACTGTTTTTT
TRBV4-2	TRBJ2-3	TRBD2	.	CASSGSPGTSGGSQYF	TGTGCCAGCAGCGGCAGTCCCGGGACTAGCGGGGGGTCGCAGTATTTT
TRBV4-1	TRBJ2-3	.	.	CASSQGYVGGTDTQYF	TGCGCCAGCAGCCAAGGTTATGTCGGGGGCACAGATACGCAGTATTTT
TRBV7-2	TRBJ2-3	TRBD2	once	CASSLSGRRADTQYF	TGTGCCAGCAGCTTAAGCGGGAGGAGGGCAGATACGCAGTATTTT
TRBV5-1	TRBJ2-7	.	.	CASSLDPGALYEQYF	TGCGCCAGCAGCTTGGACCCAGGGGCCCTCTACGAGCAGTACTTC
TRBV5-8	TRBJ2-5	TRBD1	.	CASSLIGTGGETQYF	TGTGCCAGCAGCTTGATTGGGACAGGGGGGGAGACCCAGTACTTC
TRBV5-4	TRBJ1-1	TRBD1	once	CASSPSRQGNTEAFF	TGTGCCAGCAGCCCCTCCAGACAGGGGAACACTGAAGCTTTCTTT
TRBV28	TRBJ2-3	TRBD2	.	CASITSPGASGNTDTQYF	TGTGCCAGCATCACATCCCCTGGGGCTAGCGGGAACACAGATACGCAGTATTTT
TRBV4-2	TRBJ1-2	.	.	CASSQASLRQNYGYTF	TGTGCCAGCAGCCAAGCATCCCTCAGACAGAACTATGGCTACACCTTC
TRBV6-2/TRBV6-3	TRBJ2-1	.	.	CASSSNYNEQFF	TGTGCCAGCAGCTCTAATTACAATGAGCAGTTCTTC
TRBV4-1	TRBJ2-1	.	once	CASSHEKRSGKDEQFF	TGCGCCAGCAGCCATGAAAAGCGGAGTGGCAAAGATGAGCAGTTCTTC
TRBV10-2	TRBJ2-7	TRBD2	.	CASSGTSGSYEQYF	TGCGCCAGCAGTGGGACTAGCGGGAGCTACGAGCAGTACTTC
TRBV6-5	TRBJ1-1	TRBD1	.	CASSYTDRGPEAFF	TGTGCCAGCAGTTACACGGACAGGGGACCTGAAGCTTTCTTT
TRBV6-6	TRBJ2-7	.	.	CATVGRQGSYEQYF	TGTGCCACAGTCGGTCGGCAGGGCTCCTACGAGCAGTACTTC
TRBV6-6	TRBJ1-2	TRBD1	.	CASSLGQGASTYGYTF	TGTGCCAGCAGCCTAGGACAGGGGGCCTCGACTTATGGCTACACCTTC
TRBV2	TRBJ2-1	.	.	CATQSLEQFF	TGTGCCACCCAAAGCCTTGAGCAGTTCTTC
TRBV9	TRBJ2-2	TRBD2	few	CASSGGPESGELFF	TGTGCCAGCTCGGGAGGGCCGGAGTCTGGGGAGCTGTTTTTT
TRBV11-2	TRBJ2-1	.	.	CASSPYNEQFF	TGTGCCAGCAGCCCTTACAATGAGCAGTTCTTC
TRBV25-1	TRBJ1-1	.	.	CASRRGLTEAFF	TGTGCCAGCAGGCGGGGATTGACTGAAGCTTTCTTT
TRBV19	TRBJ2-2	.	.	CASCIRIGSGELFF	TGTGCCAGTTGCATCAGGATTGGGTCCGGGGAGCTGTTTTTT
TRBV25-1	TRBJ2-7	.	.	CASSEHTGTGAYEQYF	TGTGCCAGCAGTGAGCATACCGGGACTGGAGCCTACGAGCAGTACTTC
TRBV29-1	TRBJ1-1	.	once	CSVEGAVNTEAFF	TGCAGCGTTGAAGGGGCAGTGAACACTGAAGCTTTCTTT
TRBV30	TRBJ1-5	.	.	CAWSLNAGAGQPQHF	TGTGCCTGGAGTTTAAACGCAGGGGCCGGCCAGCCCCAGCATTTT
TRBV7-6	TRBJ2-4	TRBD2	.	CASSLLAGGGNIQYF	TGTGCCAGCAGCTTACTAGCGGGGGGGGGAAACATTCAGTACTTC
TRBV2	TRBJ2-1	TRBD2	.	CASRLYLAGGIDEQFF	TGTGCCAGCAGGCTCTATCTAGCGGGAGGGATCGATGAGCAGTTCTTC
TRBV21-1	TRBJ1-4	.	.	CASSNGQGDNEKLFF	TGTGCCAGCAGCAACGGACAGGGCGACAATGAAAAACTGTTTTTT
TRBV3-1/TRBV3-2	TRBJ2-1	.	.	CASSPFSYNEQFF	TGTGCCAGCAGCCCCTTCTCCTACAATGAGCAGTTCTTC
TRBV5-1	TRBJ2-3	TRBD2	few	CASSVPGGPADTQYF	TGCGCCAGCAGCGTTCCGGGAGGGCCCGCAGATACGCAGTATTTT
TRBV7-9	TRBJ2-5	TRBD2	medium-sized	CASMTATIVSGGETQYF	TGTGCCAGCATGACCGCTACTATTGTCTCGGGGGGAGAGACCCAGTACTTC
TRBV29-1	TRBJ2-7	.	.	CSVSAGGDEQYF	TGCAGCGTCTCGGCGGGTGGGGACGAGCAGTACTTC
TRBV7-2	TRBJ2-1	TRBD2	.	CASSSSIAGGHSEQFF	TGTGCCAGCAGCTCATCCATAGCGGGGGGGCATAGTGAGCAGTTCTTC
TRBV6-6	TRBJ1-2	.	once	CASSHQRDTAPYTF	TGTGCCAGCAGCCACCAGCGGGACACAGCGCCCTACACCTTC
TRBV5-1	TRBJ1-4	TRBD1	.	CASSLGDSGGEKLFF	TGCGCCAGCAGCTTGGGGGACAGTGGGGGTGAAAAACTGTTTTTT
TRBV7-2	TRBJ2-3	.	.	CASSPGRFTDTQYF	TGTGCCAGCAGCCCGGGGAGGTTCACAGATACGCAGTATTTT
TRBV19	TRBJ2-7	TRBD2	once	CASSMFVTSERDEQYF	TGTGCCAGTAGTATGTTCGTGACTAGCGAAAGGGACGAGCAGTACTTC
TRBV5-1	TRBJ2-7	.	few	CASSLQGYEQYF	TGCGCCAGCAGCTTGCAGGGCTACGAGCAGTACTTC
TRBV28	TRBJ1-5	.	few	CASSSGQPTVAYYQPQHF	TGTGCCAGCAGTAGCGGACAGCCTACCGTTGCCTACTATCAGCCCCAGCATTTT
TRBV7-8	TRBJ2-2	TRBD2	.	CASRDSGRFANTGELFF	TGTGCCAGCAGGGATAGCGGGAGGTTTGCGAACACCGGGGAGCTGTTTTTT
TRBV4-2	TRBJ2-7	TRBD1	.	CASSQDRGSYEQYF	TGTGCCAGCAGCCAAGACAGGGGGAGCTACGAGCAGTACTTC
TRBV6-6	TRBJ2-3	.	few	CASSYWVIRSTDTQYF	TGTGCCAGCAGTTATTGGGTCATCAGGAGCACAGATACGCAGTATTTT
TRBV7-9	TRBJ2-7	.	.	CASSLDTKNEQYF	TGTGCCAGCAGCTTGGACACGAAGAACGAGCAGTACTTC
TRBV6-5	TRBJ2-1	.	.	CASGLQELNEQFF	TGTGCCAGCGGCTTGCAGGAACTCAATGAGCAGTTCTTC
TRBV5-4	TRBJ2-3	TRBD2	.	CASSTNSGGWADTQYF	TGTGCCAGCAGTACAAATAGCGGGGGCTGGGCAGATACGCAGTATTTT
TRBV19	TRBJ2-3	TRBD2	few	CASSRLAGGSDTQYF	TGTGCCAGTAGCAGGCTCGCGGGGGGGTCGGATACGCAGTATTTT